Listed below are T cell receptor beta chains from one sample, sequenced in a study of blood T cell repertoires in COVID-19. The method was immunoSEQ multiplex PCR; TCRdb's version includes in-frame clones alone and lacks a portion of them. This table holds 250,000 to 350,000 clones, less than 85% found once. The sample taken for sequencing was peripheral blood. The receptors come from a human donor with COVID-19, enrolled during active disease. The donor label of this sample is uncertain. The CDR3 runs from the conserved cysteine through the conserved F or W. A D gene is named only where the DNA matches it firmly. Size is omitted from some rows. Given values are once, few, many or a class for expanded clones.

size: -
V: TRBV11-1
D: TRBD2
J: TRBJ2-7
DNA: TGTGCCAGCAGTTCCCCCAGCGGGACCTACGAGCAGTACTTC
CDR3: CASSSPSGTYEQYF

size: -
V: TRBV7-2
D: -
J: TRBJ2-2
DNA: TGTGCCAGCAGCCCCCGACAGGCGTCCTTAGGGGAGCTGTTTTTT
CDR3: CASSPRQASLGELFF

size: few
V: TRBV28
D: -
J: TRBJ1-2
DNA: TGTGCCAGCAGTTCGGGACTGGGGAGCGGCTACACCTTC
CDR3: CASSSGLGSGYTF

size: -
V: TRBV20-1
D: -
J: TRBJ1-1
DNA: TGCAGTGCGGAGGAGACTGAAGCTTTCTTT
CDR3: CSAEETEAFF

size: -
V: TRBV11-2
D: TRBD2
J: TRBJ2-7
DNA: TGTGCTTCGGGGGGATCAACCTACGAGCAGTACTTC
CDR3: CASGGSTYEQYF

size: -
V: TRBV18
D: -
J: TRBJ2-1
DNA: TGTGCCAGCTCACCGGCGGAGCCCTACAATGAGCAGTTCTTC
CDR3: CASSPAEPYNEQFF

size: -
V: TRBV5-1
D: -
J: TRBJ2-5
DNA: TGCGCCAGCAGCGTTGGGACTTTCCAAGAGACCCAGTACTTC
CDR3: CASSVGTFQETQYF

size: -
V: TRBV10-3
D: TRBD2
J: TRBJ2-1
DNA: TGTGCCATAGGACTAGCGGGGCATGAGCAGTTCTTC
CDR3: CAIGLAGHEQFF

size: -
V: TRBV19
D: TRBD1
J: TRBJ1-5
DNA: TGTGCCAGTAGTATCGGGGGACAGGGGACCCATCAGCCCCAGCATTTT
CDR3: CASSIGGQGTHQPQHF

size: -
V: TRBV19
D: TRBD2
J: TRBJ2-7
DNA: TGTGCCAGGACCGGGCGGGAGCCTTACGAGCAGTACTTC
CDR3: CARTGREPYEQYF

size: -
V: TRBV7-9
D: -
J: TRBJ2-5
DNA: TGTGCCAGCAGCTCTCAAGAGACCCAGTACTTC
CDR3: CASSSQETQYF

size: -
V: TRBV6-5
D: -
J: TRBJ1-3
DNA: TGTGCCAGCAGACCCACCGGGAGCTCTGGAAACACCATATATTTT
CDR3: CASRPTGSSGNTIYF

size: -
V: TRBV9
D: TRBD2
J: TRBJ2-3
DNA: TGTGCCAGCCAGGCGGGAGGGCCGGGAGATACGCAGTATTTT
CDR3: CASQAGGPGDTQYF

size: once
V: TRBV30
D: -
J: TRBJ1-1
DNA: TGTGCCTGGAGTGGAGGTAGGACAGCTCTCGGCACTGAAGCTTTCTTT
CDR3: CAWSGGRTALGTEAFF

size: -
V: TRBV15
D: TRBD2
J: TRBJ2-3
DNA: TGTGCCACCAGCAGAGTTCCTAGCGGAGGAGGAGATACGCAGTATTTT
CDR3: CATSRVPSGGGDTQYF

size: -
V: TRBV19
D: -
J: TRBJ2-7
DNA: TGTGCCAGTAGTATGGGCAGGGGAGCCTACGAGCAGTACTTC
CDR3: CASSMGRGAYEQYF

size: once
V: TRBV28
D: -
J: TRBJ2-1
DNA: TGTGCCAGCAGTTTCGGTCAGGGTGGTGTCAATGAGCAGTTCTTC
CDR3: CASSFGQGGVNEQFF

size: once
V: TRBV5-4
D: -
J: TRBJ1-6
DNA: TGTGCCAGCAGCTTGGCTGGACAGATAAATTCACCCCTCCACTTT
CDR3: CASSLAGQINSPLHF

size: -
V: TRBV30
D: -
J: TRBJ2-4
DNA: TGTGCCTGGGCGGCGGGGGCCAAAAACATTCAGTACTTC
CDR3: CAWAAGAKNIQYF

size: -
V: TRBV3-1/TRBV3-2
D: -
J: TRBJ2-1
DNA: TGTGCCAGCAGCCCTCCCGGGGGTCTGGCCGACTCCTACAATGAGCAGTTCTTC
CDR3: CASSPPGGLADSYNEQFF

size: -
V: TRBV5-4
D: TRBD1
J: TRBJ1-2
DNA: TGTGCCAGCAGCTCCCGGACAGGGGATAACTATGGCTACACCTTC
CDR3: CASSSRTGDNYGYTF

size: -
V: TRBV28
D: -
J: TRBJ1-4
DNA: TGTGCCAGCAGTTCCCGACAAGGCGGGCCAACTAATGAAAAACTGTTTTTT
CDR3: CASSSRQGGPTNEKLFF

size: once
V: TRBV5-1
D: -
J: TRBJ2-5
DNA: TGCGCCAGCACCACCCGGGGTGGGCAAGAGACCCAGTACTTC
CDR3: CASTTRGGQETQYF

size: few
V: TRBV5-1
D: TRBD1
J: TRBJ2-3
DNA: TGCGCCAGCAGCGGACAGGGCACAGATACGCAGTATTTT
CDR3: CASSGQGTDTQYF

size: few
V: TRBV9
D: TRBD1
J: TRBJ1-6
DNA: TGTGCCAGCAGCGTAGGGGGAGCGACAGGGGAACTCTCACCCCTCCACTTT
CDR3: CASSVGGATGELSPLHF